This TCR beta chain is drawn from a study of identical twins. Healthy Caucasian donors formed the entire cohort. The CDR3 spans 18 residues. Looked up from germline, CDR1 is LNHDA and CDR2 is SQIVND (reference sequence). The V and J ends lost 3 bases and 2 bases, in that order; junction bases with no gene match: 8. TCRdb re-analysed the 5' RACE reads in MiXCR, keeping a single row per CDR3 protein. The data contain approximately 470,000 distinct CDR3 sequences, around 14% of them seen just once; the ten biggest clones take up over 0.5%. Separately, the same data were catalogued under a study of yellow fever vaccine responses in identical twins.

Sequencing was done on a sample of CD4+ T cells sorted from blood. The chain is built from TRBV19 and TRBJ2-6; 9 nucleotides match TRBD1. This clonotype was obtained from a woman in her late teens or twenties in good health. The CDR3 nucleotides read TGTGCCAGTAGTATTCTCACAGGGGGCCTCACTGGGGCCAACGTCCTGACTTTC. It yields the protein CASSILTGGLTGANVLTF.